The rows below give T cell receptor beta chains drawn from one sample of a study of PD-1 blockade in mismatch repair-deficient tumors. The repertoire was sequenced with immunoSEQ multiplex PCR; TCRdb's copy has only in-frame clones and lacks some. The repertoire includes about 120,000 clones, over 60% of them detected once, and roughly 4.8% sits in the top ten. Sequenced here: peripheral blood, sampled around 60 weeks after starting pembrolizumab. These receptors came from an adult with mismatch repair-deficient cancer. Both conserved end residues are part of each CDR3.

V	CDR3
TRBV5-4	CASSPSSGRSYF
TRBV7-9	CASSRVAGGANNEQFF
TRBV6-5	CASSYDPGDGYTF
TRBV6-5	CASSKERTDTQYF
TRBV5-4	CASSFLWLAGASGELFF
TRBV7-2	CASSLVGYEQYF
TRBV7-9	CASSPNGGAGGPSGNEQFF
TRBV7-3	CASSLDGSYNEQFF
TRBV9	CASSAGTQSYGYTF
TRBV6-6	CASRRLDSYNEQFF
TRBV7-2	CASSDLAGSSYNEQFF
TRBV7-6	CASSFGGQENIQYF
TRBV11-1	CASSLGGWTSLDEQFF